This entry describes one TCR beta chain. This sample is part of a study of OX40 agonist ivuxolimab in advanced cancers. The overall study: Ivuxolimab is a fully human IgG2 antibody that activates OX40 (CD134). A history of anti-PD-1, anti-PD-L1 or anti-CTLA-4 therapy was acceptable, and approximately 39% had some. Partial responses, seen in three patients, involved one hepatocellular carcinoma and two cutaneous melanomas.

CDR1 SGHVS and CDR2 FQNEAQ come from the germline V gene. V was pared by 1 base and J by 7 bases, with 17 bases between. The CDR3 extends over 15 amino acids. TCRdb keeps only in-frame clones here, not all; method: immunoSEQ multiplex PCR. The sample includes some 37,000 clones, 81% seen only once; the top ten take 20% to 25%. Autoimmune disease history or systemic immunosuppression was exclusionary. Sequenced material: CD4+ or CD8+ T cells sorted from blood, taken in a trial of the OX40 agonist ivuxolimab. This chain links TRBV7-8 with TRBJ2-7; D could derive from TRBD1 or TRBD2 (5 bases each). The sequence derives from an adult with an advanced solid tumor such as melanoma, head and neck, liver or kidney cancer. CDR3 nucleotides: TGTGCCAGCAGCTTAGGCAGGAGGACAACCTTTGAGCAGTACTTC. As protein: CASSLGRRTTFEQYF.